These 8 T cell receptor beta chains came from one sample sequenced in a study of blood T cell repertoires in COVID-19. Clones were read by immunoSEQ multiplex PCR, and TCRdb kept only the in-frame ones, dropping some. The sample lists some 280,000 clones, about 89% occurring once. Sequenced: peripheral blood. The receptors originated from a woman between 40 and 50 years old who had recovered from COVID-19.

J is TRBJ2-1 and V is TRBV28; 7 positions match TRBD2. V shed 1 base, J shed 0 bases, and the junction held 3 bases outside the gene matches. Germline V gene data show CDR1 as MDHEN and CDR2 as SYDVKM. This CDR3 spans 16 amino acids. In DNA, the CDR3 is TGTGCCAGCAGTTTATTAGCGGGTAGCTCCTACAATGAGCAGTTCTTC. As protein: CASSLLAGSSYNEQFF.

The chain uses TRBV9 and TRBJ2-7; 9 bases match TRBD2. The CDR3 loop spans 14 amino acids. Germline V gene lookup returns CDR1 SGDLS and CDR2 YYNGEE. Trimming removed 4 bases from V and 4 bases from J; junction bases left unmatched: 6. The chain's CDR3 is CASSPKGLAYEQYF. The CDR3 DNA reads TGTGCCAGCAGCCCGAAGGGACTAGCTTACGAGCAGTACTTC.

The chain is built from TRBV14 and TRBJ2-1; 7 positions match TRBD2. The CDR3 sequence is 14 residues long. Germline values: CDR1 SGHDN, CDR2 FVKESK. Losses at the gene ends were 7 bases for V and 0 bases for J; bases not matched to a gene: 3. The CDR3 loop is CASKAGISYNEQFF. DNA of the CDR3: TGTGCCAGCAAAGCGGGAATCTCCTACAATGAGCAGTTCTTC.

The rearrangement joins TRBV5-4 to TRBJ2-1, with TRBD2 matching over 9 bases. CDR1 SGHNT and CDR2 YYREEE come from the germline V gene (reference sequence). The trim removed 0 bases at V and 8 bases at J, leaving 0 bases unmatched. The CDR3 extends over 13 amino acids. The CDR3, as DNA: TGTGCCAGCAGCTTGGAGCGGGAGGATGAGCAGTTCTTC. Amino acid sequence: CASSLEREDEQFF.

This clone has just a few counts. The chain carries TRBV24-1 and TRBJ2-7; 7 bases map to TRBD1. V lost 3 bases to trimming and J lost 4 bases; unmatched junction nucleotides: 2. Germline lookup yields CDR1 KGHDR and CDR2 SFDVKD. The CDR3 spans 13 residues. CDR3 region: CATSDGTAYEQYF. Here the CDR3 DNA reads TGTGCCACCAGTGATGGGACAGCTTACGAGCAGTACTTC.

The rearrangement links TRBV18 to TRBJ2-1; TRBD1 aligns across 11 bases. Trimming cost V 6 bases and J 5 bases; bases outside gene matches: 9. CDR1 is KGHSH, CDR2 LQKENI, per germline. The CDR3 covers 16 residues. This CDR3 is CASSDRTGGRDNEQFF. The CDR3 region has the DNA TGTGCCAGCTCGGATAGGACAGGGGGCAGGGACAATGAGCAGTTCTTC.

The chain joins TRBV11-3 to TRBJ2-3; the D is unclear. The CDR3 has 13 amino acids. V lost 4 bases and J lost 2, with 7 bases in between. Germline V gene data show CDR1 as SGHNT and CDR2 as YENEEA. CDR3 coding DNA: TGTGCCAGCAGCTACGTCTACACAGATACGCAGTATTTT. This sequence encodes CASSYVYTDTQYF.

This clone was recorded once. The chain is built from TRBV3-1 (or the pseudogene TRBV3-2) and TRBJ2-5, with D perhaps TRBD1 (6 bases). The V gene lost 0 bases and the J gene lost 2 bases, with 10 bases spanning the gap. Germline CDR1 LGHDT, CDR2 YNNKEL (reference sequence). This CDR3 has 15 amino acids. CDR3 in DNA: TGTGCCAGCAGCCAAGATGACAGGAGTCAAGAGACCCAGTACTTC. Encoded protein: CASSQDDRSQETQYF.